The 4 T cell receptor beta chains below were found in one sample sequenced in a study of T cell responses to AZD1222 COVID-19 vaccine. Libraries were prepared by immunoSEQ multiplex PCR; TCRdb keeps only in-frame clonotypes and omits some of them. The sample consists of approximately 190,000 clones, approximately 93% of them appearing once. The specimen comprised peripheral blood, sampled 28 days after the second AZD1222 dose. The source of these receptors is an adult who received the AZD1222 COVID-19 vaccine.

The chain couples TRBV6-2 or TRBV6-3 to TRBJ1-6; D might be TRBD1 (5 bases). V was trimmed by 5 bases and J by 3 bases, leaving 11 bases between them. CDR3 length equals 15 residues. Per germline, CDR1 MNHEY and CDR2 SVGEGT. Here the CDR3 reads CASSPDSVYNSPLHF. CDR3 bases: TGTGCCAGCAGTCCAGACAGCGTCTATAATTCACCCCTCCACTTT.

This clone came up once. The chain employs TRBV5-5 and TRBJ1-5, with a weak D call TRBD1 (6 bases). Trimming pared 0 bases from V and 7 bases from J, leaving 14 bases between. This CDR3 contains 15 residues. CDR1 and CDR2 from the germline V gene are SGHKS and YYEKEE (reference sequence). The CDR3 reads CASSLAPQGDQPQHF. The DNA for the CDR3 is TGTGCCAGCAGCTTGGCTCCACAGGGAGACCAGCCCCAGCATTTT.

This chain links TRBV25-1 with TRBJ2-7; 10 positions match TRBD1. Per the germline V gene, CDR1 is MGHDK and CDR2 is SYGVNS. The J segment lost 2 bases and the V segment lost 4 bases, leaving 5 bases of the junction unmatched. The length of the CDR3 is 15 residues. In nucleotides, the CDR3 is TGTGCCAGCAGTGGCCGGGACAGGGGTACCTACGAGCAGTACTTC. Protein: CASSGRDRGTYEQYF.

The gene calls are TRBV12-3 or TRBV12-4 and TRBJ1-2; 11 bases match TRBD1. V gave up 6 bases and J gave up 7 bases; unmatched junction bases: 4. The CDR3 length is 13 residues. The CDR3 DNA sequence: TGTGCCAGCAGCCTGGACAGGGGGCTTGGCTACACCTTC. It specifies CASSLDRGLGYTF.